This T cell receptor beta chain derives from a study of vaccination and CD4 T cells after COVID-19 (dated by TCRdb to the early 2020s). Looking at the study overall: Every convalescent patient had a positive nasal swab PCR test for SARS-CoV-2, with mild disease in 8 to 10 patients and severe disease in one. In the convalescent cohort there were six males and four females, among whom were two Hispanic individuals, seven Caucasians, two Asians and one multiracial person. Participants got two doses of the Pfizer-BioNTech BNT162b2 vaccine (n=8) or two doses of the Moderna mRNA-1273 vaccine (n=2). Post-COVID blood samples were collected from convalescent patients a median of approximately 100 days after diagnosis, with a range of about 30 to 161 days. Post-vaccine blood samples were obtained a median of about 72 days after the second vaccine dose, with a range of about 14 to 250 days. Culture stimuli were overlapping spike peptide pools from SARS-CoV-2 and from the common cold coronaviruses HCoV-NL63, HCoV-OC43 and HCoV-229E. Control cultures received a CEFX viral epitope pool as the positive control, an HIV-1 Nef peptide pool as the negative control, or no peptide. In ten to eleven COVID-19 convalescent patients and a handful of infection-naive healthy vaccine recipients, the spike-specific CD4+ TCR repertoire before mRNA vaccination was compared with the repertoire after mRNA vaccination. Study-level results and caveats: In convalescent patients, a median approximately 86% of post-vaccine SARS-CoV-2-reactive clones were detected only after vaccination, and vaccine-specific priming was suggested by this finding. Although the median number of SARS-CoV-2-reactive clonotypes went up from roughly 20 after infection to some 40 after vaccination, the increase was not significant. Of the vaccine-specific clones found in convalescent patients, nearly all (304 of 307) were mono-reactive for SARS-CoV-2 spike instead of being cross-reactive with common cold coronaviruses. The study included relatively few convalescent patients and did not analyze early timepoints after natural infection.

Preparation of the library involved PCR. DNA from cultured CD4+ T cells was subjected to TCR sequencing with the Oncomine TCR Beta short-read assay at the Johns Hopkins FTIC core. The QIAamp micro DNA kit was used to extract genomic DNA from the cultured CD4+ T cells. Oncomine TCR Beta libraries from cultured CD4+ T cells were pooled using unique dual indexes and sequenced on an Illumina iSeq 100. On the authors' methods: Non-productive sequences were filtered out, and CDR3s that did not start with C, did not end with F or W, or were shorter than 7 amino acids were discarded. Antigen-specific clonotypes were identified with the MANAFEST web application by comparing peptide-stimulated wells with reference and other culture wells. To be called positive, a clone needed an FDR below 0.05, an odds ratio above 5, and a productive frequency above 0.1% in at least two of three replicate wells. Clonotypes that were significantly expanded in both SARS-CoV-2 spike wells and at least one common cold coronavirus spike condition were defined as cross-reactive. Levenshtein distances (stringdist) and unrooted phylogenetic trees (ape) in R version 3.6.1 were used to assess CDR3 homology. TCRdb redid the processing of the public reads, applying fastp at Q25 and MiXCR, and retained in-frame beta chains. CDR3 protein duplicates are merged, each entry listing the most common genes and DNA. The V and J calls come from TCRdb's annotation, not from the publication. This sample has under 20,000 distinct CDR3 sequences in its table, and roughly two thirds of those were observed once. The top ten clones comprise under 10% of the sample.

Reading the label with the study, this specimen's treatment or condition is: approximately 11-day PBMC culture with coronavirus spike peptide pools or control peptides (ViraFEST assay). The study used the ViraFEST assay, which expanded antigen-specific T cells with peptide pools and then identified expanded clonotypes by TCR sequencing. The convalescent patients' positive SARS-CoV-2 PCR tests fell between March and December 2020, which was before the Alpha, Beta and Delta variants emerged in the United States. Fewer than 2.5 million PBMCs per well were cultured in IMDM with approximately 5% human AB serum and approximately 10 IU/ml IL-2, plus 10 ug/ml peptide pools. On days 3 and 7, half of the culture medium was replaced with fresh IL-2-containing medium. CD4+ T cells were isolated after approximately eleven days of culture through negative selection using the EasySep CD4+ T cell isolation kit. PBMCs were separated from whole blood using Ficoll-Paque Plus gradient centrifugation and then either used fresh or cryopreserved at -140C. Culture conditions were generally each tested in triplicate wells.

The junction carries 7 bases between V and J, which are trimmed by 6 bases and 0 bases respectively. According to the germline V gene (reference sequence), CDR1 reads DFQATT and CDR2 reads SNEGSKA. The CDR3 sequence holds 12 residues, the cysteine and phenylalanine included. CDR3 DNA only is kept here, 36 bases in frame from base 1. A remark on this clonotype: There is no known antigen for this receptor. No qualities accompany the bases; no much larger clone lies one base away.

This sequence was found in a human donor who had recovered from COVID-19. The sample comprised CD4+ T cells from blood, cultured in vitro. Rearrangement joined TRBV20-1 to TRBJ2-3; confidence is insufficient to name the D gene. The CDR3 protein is CSAPPSTDTQYF. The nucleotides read TGCAGTGCCCCGCCTAGCACAGATACGCAGTATTTT.